The 15 T cell receptor beta chains presented below share a single source sample, sequenced in a study of cytomegalovirus exposure and HLA in healthy donors. The PCR made use of 60 Vbeta and 13 Jbeta primers. Sequenced by immunoSEQ multiplex PCR; TCRdb stores in-frame clones only, minus some. The table has about 130,000 clones, 80% seen once; the top ten hold 2.5%. Sequences were obtained from PBMCs. The receptor set was obtained from a young man in good health and CMV-seronegative.

The V and J genes are TRBV18 and TRBJ2-1; 8 bases fit TRBD2. Germline V gene data show CDR1 as KGHSH and CDR2 as LQKENI. V gave up 3 bases and J gave up 0 bases; unmatched junction bases: 13. The CDR3 sequence is 19 residues long. Here the CDR3 reads CASSPLAGNLKSSYNEQFF. CDR3 nucleotides: TGTGCCAGCTCACCTCTAGCGGGCAACCTAAAGAGCTCCTACAATGAGCAGTTCTTC. The full variable domain, in which reference TRBV18 and TRBJ2-1 provide the parts outside the CDR3, is NAGVMQNPRHLVRRRGQEARLRCSPMKGHSHVYWYRQLPEEGLKFMVYLQKENIIDESGMPKERFSAEFPKEGPSILRIQQVVRGDSAAYFCASSPLAGNLKSSYNEQFFGPGTRLTVL.

The V and J genes are TRBV28 and TRBJ2-2; 12 positions agree with TRBD2. Per germline, CDR1 MDHEN and CDR2 SYDVKM. This CDR3 has 15 residues. Trimming removed 8 bases from V and 7 bases from J; junction bases left unmatched: 8. The CDR3 spells CASSTSGSGGGELFF. The DNA for the CDR3 is TGTGCCAGCTCGACTAGCGGGAGTGGTGGCGGGGAGCTGTTTTTT.

This chain uses TRBV27 with TRBJ1-5, with D unresolved. CDR1 and CDR2 from the germline V gene are MNHEY and SMNVEV (reference sequence). CDR3 length: 13 residues. Trimming took off 5 bases at V and 2 bases at J, with 7 bases between the two ends. The CDR3 DNA is TGTGCCAGCAGTCTTCAGGGCAATCAGCCCCAGCATTTT. Translated: CASSLQGNQPQHF.

This clone was seen a handful of times. The genes are TRBV6-4 and TRBJ2-1; 12 bases match TRBD2. The V gene end was trimmed by 0 bases and the J gene end by 6 bases; junction bases not matched to a gene: 0. Germline V gene data show CDR1 as MRHNA and CDR2 as SNTAGT. CDR3 length: 15 residues. CDR3 in amino acids: CASSDSTSGSNEQFF. In nucleotides, the CDR3 is TGTGCCAGCAGTGACTCGACTAGCGGGAGCAATGAGCAGTTCTTC.

This chain joins TRBV5-6 and TRBJ2-4; TRBD1 is a possible D gene (5 bases). Trimming shortened V by 4 bases and J by 0 bases, and 14 bases separated the two germline ends. Looked up from germline, CDR1 is SGHDT and CDR2 is YYEEEE. The CDR3 is 16 amino acids. CDR3 sequence: CASSSTPQGAKNIQYF. For the CDR3, the DNA is TGTGCCAGCAGCAGCACCCCCCAGGGAGCCAAAAACATTCAGTACTTC.

The J gene is TRBJ2-1, the V gene TRBV29-1; maybe TRBD2 (5 bases). CDR1 is SQVTM and CDR2 is ANQGSEA in the germline V gene. The CDR3 is 11 residues long. V lost 4 bases to trimming and J lost 15 bases, with 16 bases between them. DNA of the CDR3: TGCAGCGTTGTACGAGGGCGCGTGGGGTTCTTC. It encodes CSVVRGRVGFF.

On this clone itself: This CDR3 is also generated by other DNA sequences in the sample. This chain connects TRBV29-1 to TRBJ2-7, with a possible D match to TRBD1 (5 bases). The CDR3 runs 12 residues. In germline, CDR1 is SQVTM, CDR2 ANQGSEA. The V end lost 1 base, the J end lost 3 bases, and 7 bases lay between the germline ends. The CDR3 DNA sequence: TGCAGCGTTGAAGGCCAGGGCTACGAGCAGTACTTC. Protein: CSVEGQGYEQYF.

About this clone itself: At one end the junction does not follow the germline gene, possibly because of a read error. This chain links TRBV9 with TRBJ2-7; the D is unclear. In germline, CDR1 is SGDLS, CDR2 YYNGEE. The CDR3 covers 14 residues. CDR3 bases: TGTGCCAGCTGCGTAGCTTGGGCCCCCTACGAGCAGTACTTC. Protein: CASCVAWAPYEQYF.

The J gene is TRBJ2-5, the V gene TRBV14; TRBD2 agrees at 9 bases. The CDR3 covers 17 residues. CDR1 SGHDN and CDR2 FVKESK come from the germline V gene. J lost 3 bases, V lost 0 bases, and 8 bases had no gene match. CDR3 sequence reads: CASSQEVISGGKETQYF. CDR3 DNA sequence: TGTGCCAGCAGCCAAGAGGTAATTAGCGGGGGTAAAGAGACCCAGTACTTC.

The chain carries TRBV11-3 and TRBJ1-2; 9 bases fit TRBD1. The V gene's germline CDR1 is SGHNT and CDR2 YENEEA. The CDR3 totals 17 residues. J gave up 3 bases and V 0 bases, and 8 bases lay outside the gene matches. In nucleotides, the CDR3 is TGTGCCAGCAGCTTAGATTACAGGGGGCAAGAATACTATGGCTACACCTTC. Its protein is CASSLDYRGQEYYGYTF.

The CDR3 region has the DNA TGTGCCGACTCCCGGGGATGCTACGAGCAGTACTTC. It encodes CADSRGCYEQYF. This rearrangement joins TRBV19 to TRBJ2-5; weak D call: TRBD2 (5 bases). The DNA end lines up better with TRBJ2-7; the J call may be wrong. There are 12 residues in the CDR3. Germline V gene data show CDR1 as LNHDA and CDR2 as SQIVND (reference sequence).

V usage is TRBV12-1 and J usage is TRBJ2-2; the listed D gene, TRBD2, was not tested against the DNA. TRBV12-1 is a recognized pseudogene. The CDR3 totals 15 residues. CDR3 DNA: TGTGCCAGCAGCTTTGACCCGGGGGAGGTCGGGGAGCTGTTTTTT. As protein: CASSFDPGEVGELFF.

This clone was counted a few times. The CDR3 nucleotides are TGTGCCAGCAGTTACCTAGCGGGAGGCGAAGGCGAGCAGTACTTC. It codes for CASSYLAGGEGEQYF. The chain uses TRBV28 and TRBJ2-7; 11 nucleotides agree with TRBD2. The CDR3 covers 15 residues. The V gene end was trimmed by 4 bases and the J gene end by 6 bases; junction bases not matched to a gene: 8. Per the germline V gene, CDR1 is MDHEN and CDR2 is SYDVKM.

This clone appeared a few times. V and J are TRBV19 and TRBJ1-5; no definite D call. CDR1 is LNHDA and CDR2 is SQIVND in the germline V gene (reference sequence). The CDR3 is 15 amino acids. Trimming took 2 bases from V and 2 from J, leaving 10 bases between them. The CDR3 loop is CASSIWATGNQPQHF. The CDR3 DNA follows: TGTGCCAGTAGTATATGGGCGACGGGCAATCAGCCCCAGCATTTT.

CDR3 bases: TGCGCCAGCAGCGCTAGCGGGAGAATCTACGAGCAGTACTTC. This translates into CASSASGRIYEQYF. The chain joins TRBV10-1 to TRBJ2-7; TRBD2 matches 10 bases. After removal of 6 bases from V and 3 bases from J, the junction contained 5 bases not matched to a gene. Germline V lookup: CDR1 WNHNN, CDR2 SYGVQD (reference sequence). The CDR3 totals 14 residues.